These 7 T cell receptor beta chains were all obtained from the same sample, sequenced in a study of T cell repertoires in cytomegalovirus infection. MiXCR was run by TCRdb on the reads, yielding one entry per CDR3 protein. Of about 350,000 distinct CDR3 sequences listed, nearly 35% are singletons. Their recognized antigens are unknown. The sequencing here drew on cultured PBMCs, taken from culture after CMV antigen stimulation. These receptors originate from a human donor in good health (CMV status not recorded). Some clones in this sample may be carry-over from other donors' samples.

The V call is TRBV7-2, the J call TRBJ2-5; 10 bases line up with TRBD1. CDR1 and CDR2 (germline): SGHTA, FQGNSA. The CDR3 runs to 15 residues. V was pared by 3 bases and J by 5 bases, with 6 bases of the junction left unmatched. CDR3 amino acids: CASSFAPGQGETQYF. The CDR3 nucleotides read TGTGCCAGCAGCTTTGCACCGGGACAGGGGGAGACCCAGTACTTC. Filled out from reference TRBV7-2 and TRBJ2-5, the complete variable domain reads GAGVSQSPSNKVTEKGKDVELRCDPISGHTALYWYRQSLGQGLEFLIYFQGNSAPDKSGLPSDRFSAERTGGSVSTLTIQRTQQEDSAVYLCASSFAPGQGETQYFGPGTRLLVL.

This chain uses TRBV10-3 with TRBJ2-3; 9 bases are shared with TRBD1. The CDR3 consists of 15 residues. V shed 0 bases, J shed 6 bases, and the junction held 4 bases outside the gene matches. Looked up from germline, CDR1 is ENHRY and CDR2 is SYGVKD. CDR3 sequence reads: CAISESGTGRDTQYF. In DNA form, the CDR3 reads TGTGCCATCAGTGAGTCCGGGACAGGGAGGGATACGCAGTATTTT.

The chain recombines TRBV5-1 with TRBJ1-2; 7 bases are a match to TRBD1. This CDR3 has 16 amino acids. V gave up 0 bases and J gave up 5 bases; unmatched junction bases: 10. Germline CDR1 and CDR2: SGHRS and YFSETQ. This CDR3 is CASSLEFPGQRYGYTF. The CDR3 region has the DNA TGCGCCAGCAGCTTGGAATTTCCGGGACAGCGTTATGGCTACACCTTC.

The DNA for the CDR3 is TGTGCCAGCAGCTTAGAAAGGTTTGCGAATGGCTACACCTTC. It specifies CASSLERFANGYTF. The gene calls are TRBV7-8 and TRBJ1-2, with no clear D. The germline V and J ends were trimmed by 1 base and 6 bases, with 12 bases remaining between them. CDR3 size: 14 residues. Germline V gene lookup returns CDR1 SGHVS and CDR2 FQNEAQ.

This clonotype showed up many times. The genes are TRBV5-6 and TRBJ2-7, with 8 bases aligning to TRBD1. V was clipped by 2 bases and J by 4 bases; unmatched bases: 5. CDR1 and CDR2 (germline): SGHDT, YYEEEE. This CDR3 has 14 amino acids. The CDR3 sequence is CASSFTGQAYEQYF. CDR3 coding DNA: TGTGCCAGCAGCTTCACGGGACAGGCTTACGAGCAGTACTTC.

This clonotype was seen at least ten times. V and J are TRBV27 and TRBJ1-2; 7 bases map to TRBD1. V lost 7 bases and J lost 6; bases outside the gene matches: 8. The CDR3 length is 13 residues. The germline CDR1 and CDR2 sequences are MNHEY and SMNVEV (reference sequence). DNA of the CDR3: TGTGCCAGCAAGAAGACAGGGAGTAATGGCTACACCTTC. It yields the protein CASKKTGSNGYTF.

This clonotype occurred a few times. V is TRBV19 and J is TRBJ2-5, with TRBD1 matching 11 bases. The CDR3 is 15 amino acids. The trim removed 4 bases at V and 5 bases at J, leaving 6 bases unmatched. Germline V gene lookup returns CDR1 LNHDA and CDR2 SQIVND (reference sequence). The DNA for the CDR3 is TGTGCCAGTAGTACCCGGACAGGGGGCTTTGAGACCCAGTACTTC. This encodes CASSTRTGGFETQYF. Using reference TRBV19 and TRBJ2-5 for the parts outside the CDR3, the full variable domain is DGGITQSPKYLFRKEGQNVTLSCEQNLNHDAMYWYRQDPGQGLRLIYYSQIVNDFQKGDIAEGYSVSREKKESFPLTVTSAQKNPTAFYLCASSTRTGGFETQYFGPGTRLLVL.